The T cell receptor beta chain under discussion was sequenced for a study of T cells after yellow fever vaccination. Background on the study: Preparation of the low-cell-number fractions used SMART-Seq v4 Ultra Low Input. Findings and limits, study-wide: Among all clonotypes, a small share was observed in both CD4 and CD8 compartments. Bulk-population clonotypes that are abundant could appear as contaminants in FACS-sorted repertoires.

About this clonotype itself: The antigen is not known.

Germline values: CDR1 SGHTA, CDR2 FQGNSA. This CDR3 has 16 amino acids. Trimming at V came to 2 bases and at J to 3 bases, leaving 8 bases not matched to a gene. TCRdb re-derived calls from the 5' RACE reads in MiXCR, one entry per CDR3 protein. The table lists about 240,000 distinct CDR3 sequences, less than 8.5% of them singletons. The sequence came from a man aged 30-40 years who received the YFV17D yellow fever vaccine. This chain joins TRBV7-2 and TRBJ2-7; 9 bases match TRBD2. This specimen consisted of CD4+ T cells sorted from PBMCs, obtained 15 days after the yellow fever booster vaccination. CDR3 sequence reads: CASSLSSGRFSYEQYF. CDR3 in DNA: TGTGCCAGCAGCTTAAGTAGCGGGAGATTTAGCTACGAGCAGTACTTC.